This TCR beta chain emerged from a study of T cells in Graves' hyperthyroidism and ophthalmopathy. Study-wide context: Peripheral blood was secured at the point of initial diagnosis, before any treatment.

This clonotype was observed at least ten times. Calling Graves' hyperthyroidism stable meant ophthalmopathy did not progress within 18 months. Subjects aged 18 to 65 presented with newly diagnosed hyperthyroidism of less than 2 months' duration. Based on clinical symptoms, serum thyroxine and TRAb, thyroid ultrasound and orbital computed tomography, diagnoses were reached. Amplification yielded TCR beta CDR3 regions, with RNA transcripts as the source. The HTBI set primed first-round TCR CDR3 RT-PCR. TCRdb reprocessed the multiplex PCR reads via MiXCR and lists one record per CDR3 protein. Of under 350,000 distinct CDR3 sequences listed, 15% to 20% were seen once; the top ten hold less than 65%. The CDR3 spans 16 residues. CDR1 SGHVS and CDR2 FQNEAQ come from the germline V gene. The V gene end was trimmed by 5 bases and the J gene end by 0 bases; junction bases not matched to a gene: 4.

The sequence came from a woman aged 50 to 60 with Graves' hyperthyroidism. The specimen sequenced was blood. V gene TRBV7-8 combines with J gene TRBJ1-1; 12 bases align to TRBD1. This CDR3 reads CASSLGTGGLNTEAFF. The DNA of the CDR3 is TGTGCCAGCAGCCTCGGGACAGGGGGCTTGAACACTGAAGCTTTCTTT. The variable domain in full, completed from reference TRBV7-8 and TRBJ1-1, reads GAGVSQSPRYKVAKRGQDVALRCDPISGHVSLFWYQQALGQGPEFLTYFQNEAQLDKSGLPSDRFFAERPEGSVSTLKIQRTQQEDSAVYLCASSLGTGGLNTEAFFGQGTRLTVV.